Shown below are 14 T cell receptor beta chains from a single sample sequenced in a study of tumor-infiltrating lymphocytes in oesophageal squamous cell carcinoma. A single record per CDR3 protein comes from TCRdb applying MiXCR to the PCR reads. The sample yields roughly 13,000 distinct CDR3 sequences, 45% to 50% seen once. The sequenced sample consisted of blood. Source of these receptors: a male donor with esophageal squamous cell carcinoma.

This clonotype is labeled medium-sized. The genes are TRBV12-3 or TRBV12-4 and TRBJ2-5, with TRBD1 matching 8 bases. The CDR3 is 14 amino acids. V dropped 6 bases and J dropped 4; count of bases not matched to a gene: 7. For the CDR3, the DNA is TGTGCCAGCAGACGACAGGGGTCGTCAGAGACCCAGTACTTC. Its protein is CASRRQGSSETQYF.

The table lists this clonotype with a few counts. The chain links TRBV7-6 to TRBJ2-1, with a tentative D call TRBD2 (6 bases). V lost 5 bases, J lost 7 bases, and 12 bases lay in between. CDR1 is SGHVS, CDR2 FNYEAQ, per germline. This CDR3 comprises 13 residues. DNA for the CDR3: TGTGCCAGCAGCCAGGGTGGGGGGAATGAGCAGTTCTTC. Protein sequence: CASSQGGGNEQFF. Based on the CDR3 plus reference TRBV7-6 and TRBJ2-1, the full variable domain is GAGVSQSPRYKVTKRGQDVALRCDPISGHVSLYWYRQALGQGPEFLTYFNYEAQQDKSGLPNDRFSAERPEGSISTLTIQRTEQRDSAMYRCASSQGGGNEQFFGPGTRLTVL.

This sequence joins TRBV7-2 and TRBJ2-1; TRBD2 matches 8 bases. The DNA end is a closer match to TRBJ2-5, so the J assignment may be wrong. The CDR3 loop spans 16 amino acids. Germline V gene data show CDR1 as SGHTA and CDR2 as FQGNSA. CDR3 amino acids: CASSRRGGAGQETQYF. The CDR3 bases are TGTGCCAGCAGCCGACGGGGGGGGGCGGGACAAGAGACCCAGTACTTC.

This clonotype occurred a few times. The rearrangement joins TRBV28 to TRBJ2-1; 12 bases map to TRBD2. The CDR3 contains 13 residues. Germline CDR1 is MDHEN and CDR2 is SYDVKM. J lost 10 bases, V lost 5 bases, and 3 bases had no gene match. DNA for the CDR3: TGTGCCAGCAGTCTCGGGACTAGCGGGGAGCAGTTCTTC. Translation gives CASSLGTSGEQFF. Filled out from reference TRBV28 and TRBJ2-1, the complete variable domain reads DVKVTQSSRYLVKRTGEKVFLECVQDMDHENMFWYRQDPGLGLRLIYFSYDVKMKEKGDIPEGYSVSREKKERFSLILESASTNQTSMYLCASSLGTSGEQFFGPGTRLTVL.

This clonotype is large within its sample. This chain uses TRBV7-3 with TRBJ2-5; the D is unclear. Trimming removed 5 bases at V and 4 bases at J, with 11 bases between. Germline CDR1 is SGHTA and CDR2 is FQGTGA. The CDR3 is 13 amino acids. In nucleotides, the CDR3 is TGTGCCAGCAGCCCCGACGGTGGAGAGACCCAGTACTTC. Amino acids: CASSPDGGETQYF. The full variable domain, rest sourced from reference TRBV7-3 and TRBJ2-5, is GAGVSQTPSNKVTEKGKYVELRCDPISGHTALYWYRQSLGQGPEFLIYFQGTGAADDSGLPNDRFFAVRPEGSVSTLKIQRTERGDSAVYLCASSPDGGETQYFGPGTRLLVL.

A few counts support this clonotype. DNA for the CDR3: TGTGCCAGCAGCCATGGGGGACAAGAGACCCAGTACTTC. Its protein product is CASSHGGQETQYF. The chain has TRBV11-2 and TRBJ2-5; D assignment may be TRBD1 or TRBD2 (5 bases each). V lost 5 bases and J 2 bases, leaving 9 bases between the germline ends. The CDR3 is made up of 13 amino acids. Germline-derived CDR1 and CDR2 are SGHAT and FQNNGV.

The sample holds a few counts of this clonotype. CDR3: CASSSYRTNSYEQYF. DNA for the CDR3: TGTGCCAGCAGCTCCTACCGGACTAACTCCTACGAGCAGTACTTC. The V call is TRBV7-2, the J call TRBJ2-7, with D perhaps matching TRBD2 (6 bases). The CDR3 totals 15 residues. Trimming shortened V by 4 bases and J by 0 bases, and 13 bases separated the two germline ends. Per germline, CDR1 SGHTA and CDR2 FQGNSA.

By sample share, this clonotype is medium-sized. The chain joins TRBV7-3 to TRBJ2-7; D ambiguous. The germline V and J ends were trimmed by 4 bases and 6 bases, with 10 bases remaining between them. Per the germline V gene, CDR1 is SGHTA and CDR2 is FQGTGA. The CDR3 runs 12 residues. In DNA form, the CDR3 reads TGTGCCAGCAGCTACGACTGGGGCGAGCAGTACTTC. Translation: CASSYDWGEQYF.

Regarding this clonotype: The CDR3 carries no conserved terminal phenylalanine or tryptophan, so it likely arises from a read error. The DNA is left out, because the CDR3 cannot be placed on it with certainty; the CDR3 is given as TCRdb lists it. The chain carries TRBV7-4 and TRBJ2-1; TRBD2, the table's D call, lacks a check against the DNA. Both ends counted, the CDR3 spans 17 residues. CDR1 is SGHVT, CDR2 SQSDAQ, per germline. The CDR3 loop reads CASSLAVVGASPLHFGN.

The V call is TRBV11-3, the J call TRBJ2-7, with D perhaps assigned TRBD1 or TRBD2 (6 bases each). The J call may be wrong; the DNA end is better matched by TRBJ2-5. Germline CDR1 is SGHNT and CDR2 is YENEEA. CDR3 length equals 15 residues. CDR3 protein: CASSLGGAVQETQYF. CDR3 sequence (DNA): TGTGCCAGCAGCTTAGGGGGGGCGGTGCAAGAGACCCAGTACTTC.

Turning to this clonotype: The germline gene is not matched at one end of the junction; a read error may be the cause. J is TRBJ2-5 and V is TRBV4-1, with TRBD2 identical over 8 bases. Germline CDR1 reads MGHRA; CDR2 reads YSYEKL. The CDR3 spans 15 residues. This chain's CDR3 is CASSQGAGAYNEQVF. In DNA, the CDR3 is TGTGCCAGCAGCCAAGGAGCGGGAGCCTACAATGAGCAGGTCTTC.

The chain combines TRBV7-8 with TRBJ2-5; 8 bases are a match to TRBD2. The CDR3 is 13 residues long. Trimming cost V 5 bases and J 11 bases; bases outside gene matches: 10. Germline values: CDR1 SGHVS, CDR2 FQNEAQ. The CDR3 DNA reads TGTGCCAGCAGCCTGTGGGGAGGCGGGGGGCAGTACTTC. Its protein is CASSLWGGGGQYF.

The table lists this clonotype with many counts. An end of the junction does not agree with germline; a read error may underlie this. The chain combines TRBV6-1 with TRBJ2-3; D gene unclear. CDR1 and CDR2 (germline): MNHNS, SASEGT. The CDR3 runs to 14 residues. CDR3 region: CASTEAVFADTQYF. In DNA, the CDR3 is TGTGCCAGCACTGAAGCCGTTTTTGCAGATACGCAGTATTTT.

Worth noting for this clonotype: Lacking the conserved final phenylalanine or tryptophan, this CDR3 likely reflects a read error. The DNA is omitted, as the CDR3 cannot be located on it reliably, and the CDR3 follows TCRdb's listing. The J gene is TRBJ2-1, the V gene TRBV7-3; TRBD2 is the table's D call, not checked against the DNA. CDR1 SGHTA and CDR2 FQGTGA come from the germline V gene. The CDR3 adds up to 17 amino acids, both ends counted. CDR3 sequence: CASSLKSGGQYEQYFGN.